This entry features one T cell receptor beta chain sequence. Its antigen is as yet unknown. Germline lookup yields CDR1 MNHEY and CDR2 SVGEGT. CDR3 length: 17 residues. This entry comes from a study of blood T cells in healthy people across ages. Study-wide results and limits: One million T cells yielded diversity estimates that were considered underestimates. Versus aged donors, long-lived donors had higher diversity and more naive CD4+ cells.

Each sample gave at least 6.5 million isolated PBMCs. Per sample, at least 5.5 micrograms of total RNA were extracted. Then a second PCR, running roughly 7 to 11 cycles, was carried out with a sample-barcoded 5' primer and a J-beta primer mix. MiXCR, run by TCRdb on the 5' RACE reads, gives a single entry per CDR3 protein. The sample lists some 1.4 million distinct CDR3 sequences; roughly 40% were seen once. The receptor was isolated from a woman between 18 and 30 years old in good health. The specimen sequenced was blood. The J gene is TRBJ2-7, the V gene TRBV6-2 or TRBV6-3, with D possibly matching TRBD2 (6 bases). The J call may be wrong; the DNA end is better matched by TRBJ2-5. CDR3 region: CASSYSPSDAAGETQYF. In DNA form, the CDR3 reads TGTGCCAGCAGTTACTCCCCCTCGGACGCGGCGGGGGAGACCCAGTACTTC.